Listed here is a single TCR beta chain. No antigen is known for it. Base qualities are missing; no much larger clone stands one base away. Other DNA sequences within the sample encode an identical CDR3. Whole blood was collected in K2EDTA tubes by collaborating institutions according to the institutions' own protocols. For TCRbeta analysis, collaborator samples were shipped as frozen whole blood, as isolated PBMCs, or as DNA extracted from either sample type. The immunoSEQ Assay, a bias-controlled multiplex PCR, was used to amplify TCRbeta CDR3 regions from genomic DNA. The authors processed their data as follows. Within the assay, amplification of reference gene primers was used to estimate how many nucleated cells each sample contained. To quantify the absolute abundance of each unique TCRbeta CDR3 rearrangement, sequence reads were collapsed and filtered. Productive Simpson clonality was computed per sample as the square root of Simpson's diversity index over productive rearrangements. What TCRdb holds here is the immuneACCESS table cut down to in-frame rearrangements. Part of the clones is not present; checked against another copy, under half of the missing clones reflect an unresolved V gene, and the others are unexplained. The D gene and trimming were derived from the DNA, and the V and J assignments and clone size from that table. For this sample the table gives under 80,000 clones, of which nearly 80% were detected only once. The ten top clones hold about 12% of the sample.

Trimming accounts for 4 bases at V and 6 bases at J, while the number of junction bases matched to no gene is 7. From a lookup of the germline V gene (reference sequence), CDR1 and CDR2 are MNHEY and SMNVEV. The CDR3 contains 15 residues, cysteine and phenylalanine counted. Solely the CDR3 DNA is kept, with 45 bases framed from the first base. The record originates from a study of blood T cell repertoires in COVID-19 (dated by TCRdb to the early 2020s). Some background on the complete study: Samples from collaborators originated in the United States, Italy and Spain and spanned both the acute and convalescent phases of COVID-19. The repertoires were released in a freely available public database meant as a resource for research on the immune response to SARS-CoV-2. The material from the prospective study consisted of cDNA or gDNA derived from T cells, B-cell-depleted T cells, or PBMCs. The dataset comprised deeply sampled blood TCRbeta repertoires from subjects exposed to, actively infected with, or recovered from COVID-19. Nearly every sample came with metadata listing a de-identified subject ID, COVID-19 status, age in years and sex. Samples came from the ongoing ImmuneRACE study (first 160 participants) plus 1,254 subjects from 6 global collaborators. HLA class I and class II types, where available, came from metadata supplied by the sample provider rather than from assay-based typing.

Findings and caveats that apply to the study as a whole: Clinical and demographic metadata were provided uncurated, with the amount varying by source and participant.

The material sequenced was peripheral blood. This TCR derives from a human donor in a cohort sampled during active COVID-19. The chain is made from TRBV27 and TRBJ1-5; 9 central bases correspond to TRBD1. The CDR3 protein: CASSSDRGWGQPQHF. Here is the DNA: TGTGCCAGCAGTTCGGACAGGGGTTGGGGTCAGCCCCAGCATTTT.